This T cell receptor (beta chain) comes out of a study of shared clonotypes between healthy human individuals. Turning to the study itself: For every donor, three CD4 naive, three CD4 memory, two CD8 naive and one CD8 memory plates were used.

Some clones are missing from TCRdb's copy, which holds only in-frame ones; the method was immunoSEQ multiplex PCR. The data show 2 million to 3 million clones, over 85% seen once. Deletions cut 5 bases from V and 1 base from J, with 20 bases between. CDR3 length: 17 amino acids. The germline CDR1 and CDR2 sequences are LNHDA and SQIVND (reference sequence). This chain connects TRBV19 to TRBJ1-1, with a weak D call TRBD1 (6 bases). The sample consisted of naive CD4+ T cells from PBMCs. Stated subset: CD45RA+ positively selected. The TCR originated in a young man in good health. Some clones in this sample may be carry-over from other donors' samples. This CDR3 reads CASSPLYRALKNTEAFF. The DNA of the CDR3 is TGTGCCAGTAGTCCCTTATACAGGGCTCTAAAGAACACTGAAGCTTTCTTT.